Included here is one T cell receptor beta chain sequence, with context. What it binds is unknown. The data were obtained in a study of identical twins. This CDR3 comprises 12 residues. Per germline, CDR1 SGHNT and CDR2 YENEEA. V dropped 5 bases and J dropped 11 bases, with 14 bases sitting between them. General study findings and limits: Zero-insertion analyses were open to partial confounding by invariant MAIT and iNKT cells.

TCRdb reprocessed the 5' RACE reads via MiXCR and lists one record per CDR3 protein. In the table there are 450,000 or so distinct CDR3 sequences, 14% of which are singletons. The same data also went into a second study, on yellow fever vaccine responses in identical twins.

The receptor was isolated from a woman aged 18-29 years in good health. This chain links TRBV11-3 with TRBJ2-3; a possible D gene is TRBD2 (6 bases). Material: CD4+ T cells sorted from blood. The DNA of the CDR3 is TGTGCCAGCAGCCAAACAAGACTAGGGCAGTATTTT. Amino acids: CASSQTRLGQYF.